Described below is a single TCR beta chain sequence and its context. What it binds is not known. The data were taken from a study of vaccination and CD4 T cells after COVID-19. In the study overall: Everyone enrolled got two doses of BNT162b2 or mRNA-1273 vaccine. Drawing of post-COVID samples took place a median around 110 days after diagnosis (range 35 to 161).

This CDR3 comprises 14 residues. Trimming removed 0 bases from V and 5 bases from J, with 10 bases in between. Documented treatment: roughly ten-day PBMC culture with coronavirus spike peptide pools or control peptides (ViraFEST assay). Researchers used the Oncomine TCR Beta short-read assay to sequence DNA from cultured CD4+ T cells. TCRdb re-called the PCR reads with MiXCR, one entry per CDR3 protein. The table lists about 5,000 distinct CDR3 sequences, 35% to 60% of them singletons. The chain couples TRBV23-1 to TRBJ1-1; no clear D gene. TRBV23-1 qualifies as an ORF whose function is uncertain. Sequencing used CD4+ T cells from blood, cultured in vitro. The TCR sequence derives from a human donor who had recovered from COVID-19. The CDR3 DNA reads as TGCGCCAGCAGTCAATCCGAAGGACTTACTGAAGCTTTCTTT. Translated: CASSQSEGLTEAFF.